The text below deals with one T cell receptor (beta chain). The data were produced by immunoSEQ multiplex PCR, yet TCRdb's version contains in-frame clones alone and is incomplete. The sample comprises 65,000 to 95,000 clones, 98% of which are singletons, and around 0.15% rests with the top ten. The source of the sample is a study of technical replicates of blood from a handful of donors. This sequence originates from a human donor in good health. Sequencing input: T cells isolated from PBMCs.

CDR3 region: CASSWRQGATEAFF. The CDR3 DNA reads as TGTGCCAGCAGCTGGAGACAGGGTGCAACTGAAGCTTTCTTT. This sequence joins TRBV7-8 and TRBJ1-1, with 7 bases matching TRBD1. With 4 bases clipped from V and 5 bases from J, the junction kept 7 bases outside the gene matches. In germline, CDR1 is SGHVS, CDR2 FQNEAQ. The CDR3 loop spans 14 amino acids.